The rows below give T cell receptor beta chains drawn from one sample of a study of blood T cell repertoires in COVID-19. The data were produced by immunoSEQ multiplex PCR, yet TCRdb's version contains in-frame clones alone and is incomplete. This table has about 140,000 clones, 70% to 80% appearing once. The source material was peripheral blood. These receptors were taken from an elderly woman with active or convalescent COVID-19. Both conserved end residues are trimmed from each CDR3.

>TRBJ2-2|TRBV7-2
ASSQGQFGELF
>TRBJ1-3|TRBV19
ASSIGGWAGNTIY
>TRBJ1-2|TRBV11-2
ASSRQLTVNYGYT
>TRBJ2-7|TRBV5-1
ASSLAPLNSYEQY
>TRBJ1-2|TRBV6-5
ATANRDRGGYT
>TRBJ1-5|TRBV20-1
SASPLAVNTNQPQH
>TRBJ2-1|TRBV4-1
ASSQDASSYNEQF
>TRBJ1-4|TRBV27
ASSPLGGGEKLF
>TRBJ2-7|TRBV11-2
ASSFNIGNSRVYEQY
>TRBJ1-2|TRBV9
ASTNLNGDFDYGYT
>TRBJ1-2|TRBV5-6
ASSSQGPNYGYT
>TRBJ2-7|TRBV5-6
ASSSTGYEQY